The source of this T cell receptor beta chain is a study of blood T cell repertoires in COVID-19. For the study at large: Donors in the United States, Italy and Spain gave samples during acute or convalescent COVID-19. PBMCs, B-cell-depleted T cells, or T cells provided the cDNA or gDNA that made up the material.

Study processing details: Quantification of nucleated cells was approximated via reference gene primer amplification. Measured with immunoSEQ multiplex PCR; TCRdb has only the in-frame clones, and not every one. Clone size and the V and J calls come from that table; the DNA yielded D and trimming. The sample has 29,000 or so clones, about 65% seen once. Material: peripheral blood. The clonotype originates from a human donor in a cohort sampled during active COVID-19.

The CDR3 spells CASSLTGRNEQFF. The CDR3 nucleotides read TGTGCCAGCAGCTTGACAGGGAGGAATGAGCAGTTCTTC. The chain couples TRBV7-9 to TRBJ2-1, with a possible D match to TRBD1 (7 bases). This CDR3 has 13 residues. The V and J ends lost 3 bases and 7 bases respectively, with 10 bases between them. The germline gives CDR1 SEHNR, CDR2 FQNEAQ (reference sequence).